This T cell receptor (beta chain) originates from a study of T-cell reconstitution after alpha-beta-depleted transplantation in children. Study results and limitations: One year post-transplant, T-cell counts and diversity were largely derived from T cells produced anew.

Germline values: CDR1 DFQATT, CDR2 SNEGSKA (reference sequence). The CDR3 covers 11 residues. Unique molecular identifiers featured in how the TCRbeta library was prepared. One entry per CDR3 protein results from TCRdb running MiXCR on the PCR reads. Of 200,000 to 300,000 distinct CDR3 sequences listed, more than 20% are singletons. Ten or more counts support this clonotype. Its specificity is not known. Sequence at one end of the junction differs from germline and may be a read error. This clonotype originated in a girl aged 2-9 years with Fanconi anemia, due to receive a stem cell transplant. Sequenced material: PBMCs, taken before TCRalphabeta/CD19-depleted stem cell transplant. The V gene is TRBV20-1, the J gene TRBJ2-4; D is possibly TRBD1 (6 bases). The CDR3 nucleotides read TGCAGTGCGGGGACACATAGGACCCCAGCCTTC. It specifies CSAGTHRTPAF.